The 24 T cell receptor beta chains given below trace back to one sample, sequenced in a study of cytomegalovirus exposure and HLA in healthy donors. Both 60 Vbeta primers and 13 Jbeta primers went into the PCR. Assay used: immunoSEQ multiplex PCR; TCRdb lists only in-frame clones, some missing. This table has approximately 130,000 clones, approximately 77% appearing once. The material sequenced was PBMCs. These receptors were obtained from a woman in her 40s in good health and CMV-seronegative.

The chain couples TRBV9 to TRBJ2-3; D possibly corresponds to TRBD1 (6 bases). Trimming removed 4 bases from V and 5 bases from J, with 14 bases in between. The CDR3 has 14 residues. Germline V lookup: CDR1 SGDLS, CDR2 YYNGEE. As DNA, the CDR3 is TGTGCCAGCAGCCCCGAGGGGGTGGTAGATACGCAGTATTTT. Translation: CASSPEGVVDTQYF.

V usage is TRBV2 and J usage is TRBJ2-5; 8 nucleotides match TRBD1. V lost 7 bases and J lost 5; bases outside the gene matches: 9. This CDR3 comprises 14 residues. Germline loops: CDR1 SNHLY, CDR2 FYNNEI. The CDR3 here is CASNEDRAWETQYF. CDR3 DNA: TGTGCCAGCAATGAGGACAGGGCCTGGGAGACCCAGTACTTC.

This clone has just a few counts. This sequence joins TRBV28 and TRBJ2-7; 9 bases match TRBD1. The length of the CDR3 is 13 residues. V trimming: 7 bases; J trimming: 2 bases; junction bases outside the gene matches: 3. In germline, CDR1 is MDHEN, CDR2 SYDVKM. The CDR3 region is CASKGQGPYEQYF. The CDR3 bases are TGTGCCAGCAAGGGACAGGGACCCTACGAGCAGTACTTC.

V is TRBV5-1 and J is TRBJ2-3; the match to TRBD1 covers 8 bases. The CDR3 covers 14 residues. J gave up 3 bases and V 5 bases, and 5 bases lay outside the gene matches. Germline CDR1 and CDR2: SGHRS and YFSETQ. In nucleotides, the CDR3 is TGCGCCAGCAGTTCTACAGGGGGTACAGATACGCAGTATTTT. As protein: CASSSTGGTDTQYF.

This clone was counted ten times or more. The rearrangement joins TRBV10-3 to TRBJ2-3; 10 bases align to TRBD1. There are 15 residues in the CDR3. Germline CDR1 and CDR2: ENHRY and SYGVKD. With 6 bases clipped from V and 4 bases from J, the junction kept 7 bases outside the gene matches. The CDR3 region is CAIRAGQGTPDTQYF. The CDR3 bases are TGTGCCATCAGAGCGGGACAGGGGACCCCAGATACGCAGTATTTT.

This sequence joins TRBV7-2 and TRBJ1-1; D gene unclear. Trimming shortened V by 2 bases and J by 1 base, and 5 bases separated the two germline ends. The V gene's germline CDR1 is SGHTA and CDR2 FQGNSA. The CDR3 loop spans 13 amino acids. Here the CDR3 reads CASSLQENTEAFF. The CDR3 DNA reads TGTGCCAGCAGCTTACAGGAGAACACTGAAGCTTTCTTT.

This clone was recorded a few times. The chain joins TRBV5-4 to TRBJ2-7; TRBD2 aligns across 10 bases. Germline V gene lookup returns CDR1 SGHNT and CDR2 YYREEE (reference sequence). Trimming removed 0 bases from V and 2 bases from J; junction bases left unmatched: 5. The CDR3 extends over 16 amino acids. CDR3 DNA: TGTGCCAGCAGCTTGGGACTAGCGGGTGGGGCCTACGAGCAGTACTTC. It codes for CASSLGLAGGAYEQYF.

The chain employs TRBV5-1 and TRBJ1-1; D is unresolved. The CDR3 has 13 amino acids. Germline V gene sequence: CDR1 SGHRS, CDR2 YFSETQ. V was trimmed by 4 bases and J by 4 bases, leaving 11 bases between them. CDR3 amino acids: CASSPLYGTEAFF. The DNA of the CDR3 is TGCGCCAGCAGCCCCCTTTACGGCACTGAAGCTTTCTTT.

V is TRBV5-1 and J is TRBJ1-5, with D maybe TRBD1 (5 bases). The length of the CDR3 is 11 residues. Trimming took 7 bases from V and 12 from J, leaving 14 bases between them. Per the germline V gene, CDR1 is SGHRS and CDR2 is YFSETQ. The CDR3 spells CASFGGKLQHF. As DNA, the CDR3 is TGCGCCAGCTTTGGGGGGAAACTCCAGCATTTT. The full variable domain, in which reference TRBV5-1 and TRBJ1-5 provide the parts outside the CDR3, is KAGVTQTPRYLIKTRGQQVTLSCSPISGHRSVSWYQQTPGQGLQFLFEYFSETQRNKGNFPGRFSGRQFSNSRSEMNVSTLELGDSALYLCASFGGKLQHFGDGTRLSIL.

The count of this clone is one. The V call is TRBV6-5, the J call TRBJ1-1, with 9 positions matching TRBD1. CDR1 and CDR2 (germline): MNHEY, SVGAGI. CDR3 length equals 15 residues. The V gene end was trimmed by 4 bases and the J gene end by 5 bases; junction bases not matched to a gene: 8. In DNA form, the CDR3 reads TGTGCCAGCAGTTCCTCGGACAGGGGTGGGACTGAAGCTTTCTTT. Its protein product is CASSSSDRGGTEAFF.

This clone was counted once. This chain links TRBV6-1 with TRBJ2-7, with D tentatively TRBD1 (7 bases). Germline V gene lookup returns CDR1 MNHNS and CDR2 SASEGT. The V and J ends lost 2 bases and 2 bases respectively, with 25 bases between them. The CDR3 covers 19 residues. CDR3 amino acids: CASSEIKWRGTAAPYEQYF. The CDR3 DNA reads TGTGCCAGCAGTGAAATCAAGTGGAGGGGGACAGCAGCCCCCTACGAGCAGTACTTC.

This chain connects TRBV18 to TRBJ1-1; 11 bases line up with TRBD1. V lost 7 bases to trimming and J lost 4 bases; unmatched junction nucleotides: 8. The germline V gene encodes CDR1 KGHSH and CDR2 LQKENI. The CDR3 is 15 amino acids. CDR3 coding DNA: TGTGCCAGCTACTGGACAGGGGGCATAGGCACTGAAGCTTTCTTT. Protein: CASYWTGGIGTEAFF.

This chain connects TRBV28 to TRBJ2-1, with 9 bases matching TRBD1. Trimming removed 4 bases from V and 8 bases from J; junction bases left unmatched: 6. The CDR3 extends over 14 amino acids. Germline V gene lookup returns CDR1 MDHEN and CDR2 SYDVKM. The CDR3 DNA sequence: TGTGCCAGCAGTTCGGGGACAGGGCAGGATGAGCAGTTCTTC. This gives the protein CASSSGTGQDEQFF.

The CDR3 DNA follows: TGTGCCTGGAGTGTACAGGGGAATCAGCCCCAGCATTTT. Translation: CAWSVQGNQPQHF. This sequence joins TRBV30 and TRBJ1-5; 7 positions match TRBD1. V dropped 0 bases and J dropped 4; count of bases not matched to a gene: 0. The CDR3 length is 13 residues. Looked up from germline, CDR1 is GTSNPN and CDR2 is SVGIG (reference sequence). The full variable domain, rest sourced from reference TRBV30 and TRBJ1-5, is SQTIHQWPATLVQPVGSPLSLECTVEGTSNPNLYWYRQAAGRGLQLLFYSVGIGQISSEVPQNLSASRPQDRQFILSSKKLLLSDSGFYLCAWSVQGNQPQHFGDGTRLSIL.

This rearrangement joins TRBV5-6 to TRBJ1-1; 8 nucleotides agree with TRBD1. Germline-derived CDR1 and CDR2 are SGHDT and YYEEEE. J lost 4 bases, V lost 0 bases, and 5 bases had no gene match. This CDR3 contains 15 residues. CDR3 region: CASSLDTGGFTEAFF. CDR3 in DNA: TGTGCCAGCAGCTTGGACACAGGGGGATTCACTGAAGCTTTCTTT.

The chain links TRBV18 to TRBJ1-1; possible D gene TRBD1, 6 bases. Trimming pared 4 bases from V and 4 bases from J, leaving 13 bases between. Germline CDR1 reads KGHSH; CDR2 reads LQKENI. This CDR3 is 14 amino acids long. In nucleotides, the CDR3 is TGTGCCAGCTCACTGGAGGCGGGGGCCACTGAAGCTTTCTTT. It is translated as CASSLEAGATEAFF. The full variable domain, its missing parts supplied by reference TRBV18 and TRBJ1-1, is NAGVMQNPRHLVRRRGQEARLRCSPMKGHSHVYWYRQLPEEGLKFMVYLQKENIIDESGMPKERFSAEFPKEGPSILRIQQVVRGDSAAYFCASSLEAGATEAFFGQGTRLTVV.

The V call is TRBV27, the J call TRBJ1-5; D not resolved. The V gene's germline CDR1 is MNHEY and CDR2 SMNVEV (reference sequence). The CDR3 spans 13 residues. Trimming took 3 bases from V and 2 from J, leaving 5 bases between them. The CDR3 spells CASSFSGNQPQHF. DNA of the CDR3: TGTGCCAGCAGTTTCTCCGGCAATCAGCCCCAGCATTTT.

The V call is TRBV5-6, the J call TRBJ2-3; 11 bases map to TRBD2. Trimming removed 6 bases from V and 3 bases from J; junction bases left unmatched: 9. Per the germline V gene, CDR1 is SGHDT and CDR2 is YYEEEE. The CDR3 loop spans 16 amino acids. CDR3 coding DNA: TGTGCCAGCATCGAAATAGCGGGGGGGGGTACAGATACGCAGTATTTT. This translates into CASIEIAGGGTDTQYF.

The V and J genes are TRBV7-6 and TRBJ2-2; D is ambiguous. V was clipped by 2 bases and J by 1 base, with 8 bases between them. Germline V CDR1 and CDR2: SGHVS, FNYEAQ. The CDR3 covers 15 residues. CDR3 in amino acids: CASSLFPGNTGELFF. The CDR3 bases are TGTGCCAGCAGCTTATTTCCAGGGAACACCGGGGAGCTGTTTTTT.

This chain links TRBV4-3 with TRBJ1-5; D possibly corresponds to TRBD1 (5 bases). The V end was cut by 0 bases, the J end by 7 bases, with 13 bases between. There are 15 residues in the CDR3. The germline V gene encodes CDR1 LGHNA and CDR2 YSLEER. The CDR3 DNA reads TGCGCCAGCAGCCAAGATGGGGTGGGGGGACAGCCCCAGCATTTT. Protein product: CASSQDGVGGQPQHF.

This chain connects TRBV4-2 to TRBJ1-6; TRBD1 matches 7 bases. CDR1 is LGHNA and CDR2 is YNFKEQ in the germline V gene. Trimming cost V 0 bases and J 7 bases; bases outside gene matches: 12. This CDR3 spans 18 amino acids. Here the CDR3 DNA reads TGTGCCAGCAGCCAAGACAGTGACATTTACAGGGGCAATTCACCCCTCCACTTT. This gives the protein CASSQDSDIYRGNSPLHF.

The chain couples TRBV5-1 to TRBJ2-3; 8 nucleotides align to TRBD2. The CDR3 runs 16 residues. CDR1 is SGHRS and CDR2 is YFSETQ in the germline V gene. V lost 4 bases and J lost 3; bases outside the gene matches: 10. CDR3 nucleotide sequence: TGCGCCAGCAGCCTGGAGCGGGGGCAGGGGACAGATACGCAGTATTTT. Translating gives CASSLERGQGTDTQYF.

This chain connects TRBV30 to TRBJ1-2; 8 bases map to TRBD1. This CDR3 has 15 amino acids. J lost 0 bases, V lost 4 bases, and 7 bases had no gene match. Germline V CDR1 and CDR2: GTSNPN, SVGIG (reference sequence). The CDR3 protein is CAWTLGDRTNYGYTF. The CDR3 region has the DNA TGTGCCTGGACCCTCGGGGACAGGACTAACTATGGCTACACCTTC.

The chain employs TRBV6-6 and TRBJ2-1; TRBD2 matches 7 bases. V lost 2 bases and J lost 4; bases outside the gene matches: 2. The germline CDR1 and CDR2 sequences are MNHNY and SVGAGI (reference sequence). The CDR3 totals 14 residues. CDR3 sequence reads: CASSYQGLYNEQFF. CDR3 coding DNA: TGTGCCAGCAGTTACCAGGGACTATACAATGAGCAGTTCTTC.